This T cell receptor (beta chain) came from a study of CD8+ T cells in alopecia areata. Isolated RNA was reverse transcribed into cDNA used as the sequencing template. Method: immunoSEQ multiplex PCR; TCRdb's copy keeps in-frame clones and lacks some. The sample comprises a few hundred thousand clones, 50% to 75% of which are singletons, and more than 0.85% rests with the top ten. This CDR3 spans 15 amino acids. V was clipped by 3 bases and J by 3 bases, with 12 bases between them. CDR1 MNHEY and CDR2 SMNVEV come from the germline V gene (reference sequence). Treatment in this sample: oral pan-JAK inhibitor, 5-10 mg twice daily.

This chain links TRBV27 with TRBJ2-1; D is perhaps TRBD2 (5 bases). The sequencing used CD4+ T cells sorted from blood, collected around week 52, from a patient treated with tofacitinib. The TCR comes from a human donor with alopecia areata. The CDR3 region has the DNA TGTGCCAGCAGTTTTGGCCGGACTGGCTACAATGAGCAGTTCTTC. Its protein product is CASSFGRTGYNEQFF.